This T cell receptor beta chain was identified during a study of shared clonotypes between healthy human individuals. V dropped 5 bases and J dropped 7 bases, with 12 bases sitting between them. This CDR3 has 12 amino acids. CDR1 SGHTA and CDR2 FQGNSA come from the germline V gene. Naive CD8 isolation took CD45RO-negative cells positively selected for CCR7 and excluded terminally differentiated effector memory CD45RA+ cells. Data came from immunoSEQ multiplex PCR; TCRdb stores just in-frame clones and leaves some out. The sample holds millions of clones, approximately 94% seen once. This chain connects TRBV7-2 to TRBJ2-7; weak D call: TRBD1 (6 bases). The sequence came from a man younger than 30 in good health. Material: naive CD8+ T cells sorted from blood. The CDR3 region has the DNA TGTGCCAGCAGCAAAACAGGGTTAGAGCAGTACTTC. Translating gives CASSKTGLEQYF.